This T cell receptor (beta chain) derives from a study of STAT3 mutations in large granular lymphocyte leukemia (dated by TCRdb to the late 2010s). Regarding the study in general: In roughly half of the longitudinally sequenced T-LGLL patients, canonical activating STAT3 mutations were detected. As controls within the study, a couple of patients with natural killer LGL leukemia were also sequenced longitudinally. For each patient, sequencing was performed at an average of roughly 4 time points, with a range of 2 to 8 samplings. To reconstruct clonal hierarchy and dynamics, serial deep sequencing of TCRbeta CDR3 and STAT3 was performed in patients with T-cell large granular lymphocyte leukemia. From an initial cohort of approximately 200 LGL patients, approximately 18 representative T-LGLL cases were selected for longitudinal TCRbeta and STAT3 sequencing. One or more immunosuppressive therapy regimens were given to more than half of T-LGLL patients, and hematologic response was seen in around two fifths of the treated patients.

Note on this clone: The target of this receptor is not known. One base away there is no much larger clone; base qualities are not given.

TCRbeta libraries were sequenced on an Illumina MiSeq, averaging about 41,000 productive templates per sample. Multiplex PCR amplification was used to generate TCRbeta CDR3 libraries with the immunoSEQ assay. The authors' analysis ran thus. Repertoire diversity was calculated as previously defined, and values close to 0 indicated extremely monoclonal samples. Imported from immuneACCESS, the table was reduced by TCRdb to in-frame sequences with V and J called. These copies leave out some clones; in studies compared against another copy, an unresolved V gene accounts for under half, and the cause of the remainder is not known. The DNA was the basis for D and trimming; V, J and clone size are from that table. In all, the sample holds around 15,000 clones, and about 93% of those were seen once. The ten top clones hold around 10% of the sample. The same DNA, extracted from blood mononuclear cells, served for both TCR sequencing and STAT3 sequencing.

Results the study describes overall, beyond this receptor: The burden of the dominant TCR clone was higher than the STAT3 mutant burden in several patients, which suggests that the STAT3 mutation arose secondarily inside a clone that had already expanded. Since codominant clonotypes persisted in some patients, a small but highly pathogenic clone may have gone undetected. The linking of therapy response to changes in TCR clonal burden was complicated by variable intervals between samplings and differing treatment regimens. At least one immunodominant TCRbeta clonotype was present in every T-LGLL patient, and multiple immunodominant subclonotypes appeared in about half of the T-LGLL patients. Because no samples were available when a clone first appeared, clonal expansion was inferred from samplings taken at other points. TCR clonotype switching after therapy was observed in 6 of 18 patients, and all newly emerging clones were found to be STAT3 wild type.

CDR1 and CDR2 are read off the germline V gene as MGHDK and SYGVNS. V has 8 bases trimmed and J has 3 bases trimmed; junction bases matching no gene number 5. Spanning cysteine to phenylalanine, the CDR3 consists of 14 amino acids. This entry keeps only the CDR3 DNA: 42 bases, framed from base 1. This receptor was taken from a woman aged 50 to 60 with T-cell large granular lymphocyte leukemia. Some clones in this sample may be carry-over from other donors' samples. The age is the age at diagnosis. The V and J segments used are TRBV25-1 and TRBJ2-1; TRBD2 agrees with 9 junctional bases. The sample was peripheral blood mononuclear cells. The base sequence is TGTGCCAGCTCTCTAGCGGGGTACTACAATGAGCAGTTCTTC. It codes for CASSLAGYYNEQFF.